Below are 8 T cell receptor beta chains sequenced from a single sample in a study of T cells after yellow fever vaccination (dated by TCRdb to between 2018 and 2021). The treatment or condition label, read with the paper, signifies: live attenuated yellow fever vaccine strain. The method behind the library was 5' RACE. For sequencing, an Illumina HiSeq 2500 was employed. TCRdb reprocessed the public reads (quality trimming at Q25 with fastp, clone calling with MiXCR) and kept in-frame beta chains. Every entry covers one CDR3 protein and lists the most common genes and DNA from its rows. The sample table records hundreds of thousands of distinct CDR3 sequences; 6.2% of these occur just once. The ten largest clones represent around 16% of the sample. The material was PBMCs, obtained 5 days after the yellow fever booster vaccination. These receptor sequences come from a man aged 25 to 40 who received the YFV17D yellow fever vaccine.

This clonotype turned up a few times. The rearrangement uses TRBV5-4 and TRBJ2-7; a possible D gene is TRBD2 (5 bases). From germline, CDR1 is SGHNT and CDR2 YYREEE (reference sequence). This CDR3 has 11 amino acids. V was clipped by 2 bases and J by 7 bases, with 7 bases between them. In nucleotides, the CDR3 is TGTGCCAGCAGCTTTAGGAGGGAGCAGTACTTC. Its translation is CASSFRREQYF.

The chain is built from TRBV12-3 or TRBV12-4 and TRBJ1-1; no reliable D call. The CDR3 sequence is 13 residues long. Trimming removed 2 bases at V and 7 bases at J, with 11 bases between. This CDR3 is CASSLSEAIEAFF. The CDR3 nucleotides are TGTGCCAGCAGTTTAAGTGAGGCAATTGAAGCTTTCTTT.

The chain combines TRBV5-6 with TRBJ1-2, with D tentatively TRBD1 (5 bases). V lost 1 base to trimming and J lost 6 bases, with 13 bases between them. Germline CDR1 and CDR2: SGHDT and YYEEEE. The CDR3 contains 14 residues. The CDR3 region has the DNA TGTGCCAGCAGCTTGTTTGCAGGGTTCGATGGCTACACCTTC. Its translation is CASSLFAGFDGYTF.

In this sample, this clonotype turned up many times. The gene calls are TRBV27 and TRBJ2-7, with a tentative D call TRBD2 (6 bases). V dropped 6 bases and J dropped 0 bases, with 27 bases sitting between them. Germline CDR1 and CDR2: MNHEY and SMNVEV (reference sequence). The CDR3 covers 19 residues. The CDR3 region is CASREIGASGTESSYEQYF. The CDR3, as DNA: TGTGCCAGCAGGGAGATTGGGGCCTCCGGGACTGAGAGCTCCTACGAGCAGTACTTC.

This clonotype has a count of ten or more. This rearrangement joins TRBV7-7 to TRBJ2-2, with TRBD1 as a possible D gene (5 bases). V was trimmed by 6 bases and J by 7 bases, leaving 12 bases between them. CDR3 length: 13 amino acids. Germline CDR1 is SSHAT and CDR2 is FNYEAQ (reference sequence). For the CDR3, the DNA is TGTGCCAGCAGTGTTGGGGCAGGCGGGGAGCTGTTTTTT. It translates to CASSVGAGGELFF.

This clonotype was seen ten or more times. J is TRBJ2-3 and V is TRBV10-2; D may be TRBD1 or TRBD2 (5 bases each). Germline V gene data show CDR1 as WSHSY and CDR2 as SAAADI. Trimming left V 4 bases short and J 0 bases short, with 8 bases between. This CDR3 spans 14 amino acids. CDR3 nucleotides: TGCGCCAGCAGTGGCTGGGACAGCACAGATACGCAGTATTTT. It encodes CASSGWDSTDTQYF.

This clonotype was counted ten times or more. The rearrangement uses TRBV5-1 and TRBJ1-1, with D tentatively TRBD1 (6 bases). Between the trimmed V and J ends, which lost 0 bases and 4 bases, there was a span of 19 bases. Per germline, CDR1 SGHRS and CDR2 YFSETQ. CDR3 length: 17 amino acids. CDR3: CASSLGEGGPAGTEAFF. The CDR3 DNA is TGCGCCAGCAGCTTGGGGGAAGGGGGGCCGGCGGGCACTGAAGCTTTCTTT.

This clonotype was seen a few times. V usage is TRBV6-2 or TRBV6-3 and J usage is TRBJ2-1, with 7 bases that match TRBD1. The germline V gene encodes CDR1 MNHEY and CDR2 SVGEGT. CDR3 length: 13 amino acids. V shed 7 bases and J 6 bases; nucleotides not matched to a gene: 6. The chain's CDR3 is CASKNRGINEQFF. CDR3 sequence (DNA): TGTGCCAGCAAAAACAGGGGAATCAATGAGCAGTTCTTC.